The 8 T cell receptor beta chains below were found in one sample sequenced in a study of blood T cell repertoires in COVID-19. Produced via immunoSEQ multiplex PCR; TCRdb's table is partial and in-frame only. The data contain around 480,000 clones, around 87% of them singletons. The material sequenced was PBMCs or T cells enriched from blood (not recorded which). Receptors were obtained from a woman aged 18-29 years who had recovered from COVID-19.

The J gene is TRBJ2-5, the V gene TRBV6-5, with TRBD1 as a possible D gene (6 bases). This CDR3 has 16 amino acids. V lost 0 bases and J lost 5, with 16 bases in between. CDR1 is MNHEY and CDR2 is SVGAGI in the germline V gene. CDR3 coding DNA: TGTGCCAGCAGTTACTCAAGAGCTCCGAGGGGGGAGACCCAGTACTTC. It codes for CASSYSRAPRGETQYF.

This clone has a single count. The V gene is TRBV12-5, the J gene TRBJ1-6; 8 nucleotides align to TRBD1. The CDR3 length is 15 residues. The V gene end was trimmed by 7 bases and the J gene end by 5 bases; junction bases not matched to a gene: 7. CDR1 is LGHNT and CDR2 is FRNRAP in the germline V gene. The CDR3 DNA reads TGTGCTAGTGCCCTTGGACAGGGTGATAATTCACCCCTCCACTTT. Translated: CASALGQGDNSPLHF. The full variable domain, completed using reference TRBV12-5 and TRBJ1-6, is DARVTQTPRHKVTEMGQEVTMRCQPILGHNTVFWYRQTMMQGLELLAYFRNRAPLDDSGMPKDRFSAEMPDATLATLKIQPSEPRDSAVYFCASALGQGDNSPLHFGNGTRLTVT.

This rearrangement joins TRBV5-5 to TRBJ2-3, with TRBD2 matching over 10 bases. The CDR3 is made up of 15 amino acids. V was clipped by 6 bases and J by 2 bases; unmatched bases: 6. CDR1 is SGHKS and CDR2 is YYEKEE in the germline V gene (reference sequence). CDR3 sequence (DNA): TGTGCCAGCAACCCTCTAGCGGGGGTCACAGATACGCAGTATTTT. Translating gives CASNPLAGVTDTQYF.

The V call is TRBV28, the J call TRBJ2-5; a possible D gene is TRBD2 (5 bases). Germline CDR1 and CDR2: MDHEN and SYDVKM. Trimming left V 9 bases short and J 3 bases short, with 20 bases between. The CDR3 totals 15 residues. DNA for the CDR3: TGTGCCAGTTGGAGGCCAGGCGCCCGAAAAGAGACCCAGTACTTC. Amino acids: CASWRPGARKETQYF. Complete variable domain (other parts from reference TRBV28 and TRBJ2-5): DVKVTQSSRYLVKRTGEKVFLECVQDMDHENMFWYRQDPGLGLRLIYFSYDVKMKEKGDIPEGYSVSREKKERFSLILESASTNQTSMYLCASWRPGARKETQYFGPGTRLLVL.

V gene TRBV5-1 combines with J gene TRBJ1-1, with D perhaps matching TRBD1 (5 bases). Germline V lookup: CDR1 SGHRS, CDR2 YFSETQ. This CDR3 spans 16 amino acids. Trimming took off 1 base at V and 0 bases at J, with 13 bases between the two ends. The CDR3 DNA is TGCGCCAGCAGCTTGAGGAGGGGTAGCATGAACACTGAAGCTTTCTTT. Amino acids: CASSLRRGSMNTEAFF.

The chain links TRBV3-1 (or the pseudogene TRBV3-2) to TRBJ1-6; D is perhaps TRBD1 (6 bases). V was cut by 0 bases and J by 8 bases, with 14 bases left in between. The CDR3 extends over 16 amino acids. The germline V gene encodes CDR1 LGHDT and CDR2 YNNKEL (reference sequence). The CDR3: CASSQDPQGQYSPLHF. The CDR3 region has the DNA TGTGCCAGCAGCCAAGATCCACAGGGTCAATATTCACCCCTCCACTTT.

The table lists this clone with a count of one. The rearrangement links TRBV30 to TRBJ1-4; D might be TRBD1 (6 bases). The CDR3 is 16 residues long. Trimming took off 0 bases at V and 6 bases at J, with 17 bases between the two ends. Germline assignment: CDR1 GTSNPN and CDR2 SVGIG (reference sequence). CDR3 residues: CAWSVPSTGMDEKLFF. Here the CDR3 DNA reads TGTGCCTGGAGTGTACCCTCAACAGGGATGGATGAAAAACTGTTTTTT.

The chain couples TRBV24-1 to TRBJ1-2; no firm D call. The CDR3 is made up of 11 amino acids. Looked up from germline, CDR1 is KGHDR and CDR2 is SFDVKD. Trimming shortened V by 8 bases and J by 4 bases, and 7 bases separated the two germline ends. CDR3 residues: CATTGVYGYTF. The CDR3 DNA is TGTGCCACCACAGGTGTCTATGGCTACACCTTC.